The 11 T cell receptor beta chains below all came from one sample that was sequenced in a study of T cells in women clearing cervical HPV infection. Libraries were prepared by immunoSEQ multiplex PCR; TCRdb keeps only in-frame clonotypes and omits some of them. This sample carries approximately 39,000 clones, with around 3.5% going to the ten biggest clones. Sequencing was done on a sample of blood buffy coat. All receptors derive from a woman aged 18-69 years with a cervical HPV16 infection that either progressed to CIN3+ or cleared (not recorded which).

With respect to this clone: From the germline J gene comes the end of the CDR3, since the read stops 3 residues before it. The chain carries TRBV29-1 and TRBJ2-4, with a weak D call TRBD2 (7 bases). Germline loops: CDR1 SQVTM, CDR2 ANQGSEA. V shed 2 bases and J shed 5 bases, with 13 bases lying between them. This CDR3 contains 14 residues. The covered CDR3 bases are TGCAGCGTTGAAACAGGGAGGGGCCAAAACATT. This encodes CSVETGRGQNI. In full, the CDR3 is CSVETGRGQNIQYF.

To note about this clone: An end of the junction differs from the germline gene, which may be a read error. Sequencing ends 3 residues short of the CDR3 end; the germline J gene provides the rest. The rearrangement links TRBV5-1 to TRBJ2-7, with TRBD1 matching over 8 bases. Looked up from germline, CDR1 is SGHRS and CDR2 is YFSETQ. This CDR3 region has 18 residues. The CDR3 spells CTSSLGGQGRDVAHEQYF. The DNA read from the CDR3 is TGCACCAGCAGCTTGGGAGGACAGGGAAGGGATGTAGCCCACGAG.

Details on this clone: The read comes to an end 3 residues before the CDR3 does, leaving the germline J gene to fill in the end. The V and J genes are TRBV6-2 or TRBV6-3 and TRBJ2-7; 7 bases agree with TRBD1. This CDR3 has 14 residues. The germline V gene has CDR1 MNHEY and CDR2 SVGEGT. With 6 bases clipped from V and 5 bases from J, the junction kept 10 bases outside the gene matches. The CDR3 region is CASSYQDRPHEQYF. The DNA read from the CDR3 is TGTGCCAGCAGCTACCAGGACAGGCCCCACGAG.

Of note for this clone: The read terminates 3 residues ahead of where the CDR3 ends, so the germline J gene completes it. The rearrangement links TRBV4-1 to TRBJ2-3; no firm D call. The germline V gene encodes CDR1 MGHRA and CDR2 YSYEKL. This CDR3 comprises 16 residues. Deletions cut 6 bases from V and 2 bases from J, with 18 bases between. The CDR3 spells CASSLAGSAPTDTQYF. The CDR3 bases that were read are TGCGCCAGCAGTCTTGCAGGCTCCGCTCCCACAGATACG.

The CDR3 sequence: CASSPNRGTDTQYF. The sequenced part of the CDR3 DNA is TGTGCCAGCAGCCCTAACAGGGGGACAGATACG. The chain carries TRBV11-2 and TRBJ2-3, with TRBD1 identical over 8 bases. The read ends 3 residues before the CDR3 terminus; that terminus is restored from the germline J gene. The V gene's germline CDR1 is SGHAT and CDR2 FQNNGV. Germline trimming cut 5 bases from V and 3 bases from J; bases unmatched to any gene: 4. This CDR3 contains 14 residues.

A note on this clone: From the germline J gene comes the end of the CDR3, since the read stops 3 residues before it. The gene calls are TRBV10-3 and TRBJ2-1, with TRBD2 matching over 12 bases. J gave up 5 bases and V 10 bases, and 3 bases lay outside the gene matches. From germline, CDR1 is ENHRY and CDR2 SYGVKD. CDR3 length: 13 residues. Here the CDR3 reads CATRLAGDNEQFF. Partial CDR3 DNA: TGTGCCACCCGACTAGCGGGGGACAATGAG.

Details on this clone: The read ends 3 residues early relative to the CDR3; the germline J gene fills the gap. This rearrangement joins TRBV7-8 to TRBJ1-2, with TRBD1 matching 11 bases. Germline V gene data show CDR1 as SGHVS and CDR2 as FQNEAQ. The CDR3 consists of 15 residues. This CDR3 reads CASSLAGQGASGYTF. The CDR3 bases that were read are TGTGCCAGCAGCTTAGCTGGACAGGGGGCGTCGGGC.

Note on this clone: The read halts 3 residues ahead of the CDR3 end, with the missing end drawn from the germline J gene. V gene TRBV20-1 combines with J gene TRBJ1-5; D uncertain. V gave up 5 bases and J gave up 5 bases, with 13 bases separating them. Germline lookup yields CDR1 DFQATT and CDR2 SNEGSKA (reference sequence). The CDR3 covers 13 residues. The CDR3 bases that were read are TGCAGTGCTTCCTACTGGAGGGATCAGCCC. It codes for CSASYWRDQP. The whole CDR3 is CSASYWRDQPQHF.

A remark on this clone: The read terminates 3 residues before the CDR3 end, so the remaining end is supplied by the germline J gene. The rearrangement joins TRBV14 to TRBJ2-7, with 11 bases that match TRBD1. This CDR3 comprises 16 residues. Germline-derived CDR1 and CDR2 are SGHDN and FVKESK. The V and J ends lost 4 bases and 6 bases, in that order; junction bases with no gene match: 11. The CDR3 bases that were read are TGTGCCAGCAGCCCGAAAATGGACGGGACAGGGGGCGAG. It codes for CASSPKMDGTGGE. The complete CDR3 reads CASSPKMDGTGGEQYF.

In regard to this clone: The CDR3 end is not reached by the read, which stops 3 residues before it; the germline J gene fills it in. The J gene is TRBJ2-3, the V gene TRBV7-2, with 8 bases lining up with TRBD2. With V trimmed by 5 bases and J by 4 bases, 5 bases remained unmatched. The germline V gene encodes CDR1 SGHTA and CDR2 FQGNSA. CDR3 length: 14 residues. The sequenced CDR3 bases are TGTGCCAGCAGCGAGGGACTAGGAGCAGATACG. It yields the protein CASSEGLGADT. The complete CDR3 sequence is CASSEGLGADTQYF.

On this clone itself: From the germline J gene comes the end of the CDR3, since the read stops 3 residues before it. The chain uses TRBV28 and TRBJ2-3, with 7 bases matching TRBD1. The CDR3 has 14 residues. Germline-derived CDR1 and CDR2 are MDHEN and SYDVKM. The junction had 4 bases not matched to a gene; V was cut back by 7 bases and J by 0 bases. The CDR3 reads CASIQGSSTDTQYF. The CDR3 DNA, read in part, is TGTGCCAGCATACAGGGGTCGAGCACAGATACG.